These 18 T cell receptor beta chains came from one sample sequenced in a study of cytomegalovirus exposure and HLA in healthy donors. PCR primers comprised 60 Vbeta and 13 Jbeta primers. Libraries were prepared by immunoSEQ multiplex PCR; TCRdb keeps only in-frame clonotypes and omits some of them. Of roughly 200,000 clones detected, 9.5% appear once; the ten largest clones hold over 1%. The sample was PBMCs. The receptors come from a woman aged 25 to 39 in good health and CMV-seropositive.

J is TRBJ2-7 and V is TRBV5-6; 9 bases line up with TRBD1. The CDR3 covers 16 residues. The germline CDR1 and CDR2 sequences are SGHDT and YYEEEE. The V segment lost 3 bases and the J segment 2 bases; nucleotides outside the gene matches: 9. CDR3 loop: CASSSLTGGNPYEQYF. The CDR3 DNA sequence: TGTGCCAGCAGCTCCCTGACAGGGGGGAATCCCTACGAGCAGTACTTC.

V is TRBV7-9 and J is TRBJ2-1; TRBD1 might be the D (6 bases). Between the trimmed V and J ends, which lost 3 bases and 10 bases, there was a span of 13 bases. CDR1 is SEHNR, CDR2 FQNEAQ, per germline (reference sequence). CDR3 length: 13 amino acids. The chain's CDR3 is CASSFTSQGEQFF. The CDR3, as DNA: TGTGCCAGCAGCTTCACCTCTCAGGGGGAGCAGTTCTTC. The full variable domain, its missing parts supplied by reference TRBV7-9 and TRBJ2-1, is DTGVSQNPRHKITKRGQNVTFRCDPISEHNRLYWYRQTLGQGPEFLTYFQNEAQLEKSRLLSDRFSAERPKGSFSTLEIQRTEQGDSAMYLCASSFTSQGEQFFGPGTRLTVL.

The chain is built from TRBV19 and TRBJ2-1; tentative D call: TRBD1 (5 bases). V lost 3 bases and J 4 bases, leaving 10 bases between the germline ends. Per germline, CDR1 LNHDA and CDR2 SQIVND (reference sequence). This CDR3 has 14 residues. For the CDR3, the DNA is TGTGCCAGTAGTATTGAGGACACTTACAATGAGCAGTTCTTC. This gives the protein CASSIEDTYNEQFF. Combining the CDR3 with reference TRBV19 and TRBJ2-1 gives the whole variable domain DGGITQSPKYLFRKEGQNVTLSCEQNLNHDAMYWYRQDPGQGLRLIYYSQIVNDFQKGDIAEGYSVSREKKESFPLTVTSAQKNPTAFYLCASSIEDTYNEQFFGPGTRLTVL.

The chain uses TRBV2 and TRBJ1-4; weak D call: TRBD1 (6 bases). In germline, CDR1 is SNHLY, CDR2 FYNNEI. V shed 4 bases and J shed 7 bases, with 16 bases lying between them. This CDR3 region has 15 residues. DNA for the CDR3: TGTGCCAGCAGTGGGGAGGGGGGTCTTGGTGAAAAACTGTTTTTT. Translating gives CASSGEGGLGEKLFF.

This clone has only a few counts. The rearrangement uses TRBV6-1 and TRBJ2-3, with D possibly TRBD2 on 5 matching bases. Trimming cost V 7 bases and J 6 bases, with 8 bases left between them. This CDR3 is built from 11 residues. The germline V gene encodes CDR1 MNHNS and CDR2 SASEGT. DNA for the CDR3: TGTGCCAGCATCAAGCGGGATACGCAGTATTTT. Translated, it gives CASIKRDTQYF.

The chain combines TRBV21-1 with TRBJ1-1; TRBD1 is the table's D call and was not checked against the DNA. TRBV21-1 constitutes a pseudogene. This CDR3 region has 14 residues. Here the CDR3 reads CASSFGQTNTEAFF. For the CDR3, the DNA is TGTGCCAGCAGCTTTGGACAGACAAACACTGAAGCTTTCTTT.

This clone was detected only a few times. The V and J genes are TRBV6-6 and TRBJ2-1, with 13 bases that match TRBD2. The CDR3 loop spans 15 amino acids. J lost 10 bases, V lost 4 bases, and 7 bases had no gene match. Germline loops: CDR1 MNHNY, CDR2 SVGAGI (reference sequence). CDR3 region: CASSFTSGRAGEQFF. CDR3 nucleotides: TGTGCCAGCAGTTTTACTAGCGGGAGGGCCGGGGAGCAGTTCTTC.

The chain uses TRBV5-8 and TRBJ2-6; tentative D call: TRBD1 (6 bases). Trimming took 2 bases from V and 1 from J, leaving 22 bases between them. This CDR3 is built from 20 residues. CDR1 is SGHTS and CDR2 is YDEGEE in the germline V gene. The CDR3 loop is CASSLYFRGRGRSGANVLTF. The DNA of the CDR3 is TGTGCCAGCAGCTTATATTTTCGGGGCAGGGGAAGGTCTGGGGCCAACGTCCTGACTTTC.

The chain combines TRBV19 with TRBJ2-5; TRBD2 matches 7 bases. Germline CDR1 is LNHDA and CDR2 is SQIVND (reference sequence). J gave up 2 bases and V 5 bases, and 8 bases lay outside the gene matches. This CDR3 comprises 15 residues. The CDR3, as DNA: TGTGCCAGTAGTGTTGCTGCGGGGGAACAAGAGACCCAGTACTTC. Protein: CASSVAAGEQETQYF.

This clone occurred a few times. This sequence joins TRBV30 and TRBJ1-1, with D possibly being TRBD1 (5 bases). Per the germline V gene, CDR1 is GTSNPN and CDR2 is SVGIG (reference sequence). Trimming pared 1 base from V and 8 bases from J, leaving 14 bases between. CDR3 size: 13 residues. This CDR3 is CAWSGQGLVEAFF. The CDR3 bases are TGTGCCTGGAGTGGCCAGGGTTTGGTCGAAGCTTTCTTT.

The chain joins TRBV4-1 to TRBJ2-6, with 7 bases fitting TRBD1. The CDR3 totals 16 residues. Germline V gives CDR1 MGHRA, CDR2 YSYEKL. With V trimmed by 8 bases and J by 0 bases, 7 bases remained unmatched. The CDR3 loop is CASVPGQSSGANVLTF. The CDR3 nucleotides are TGCGCCAGCGTCCCGGGACAGAGCTCTGGGGCCAACGTCCTGACTTTC.

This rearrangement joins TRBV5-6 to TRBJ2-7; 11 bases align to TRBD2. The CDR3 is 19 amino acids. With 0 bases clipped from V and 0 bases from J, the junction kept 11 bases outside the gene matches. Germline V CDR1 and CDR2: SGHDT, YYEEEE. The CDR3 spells CASSLGDVAGGIYSYEQYF. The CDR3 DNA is TGTGCCAGCAGCTTGGGGGATGTAGCGGGAGGGATTTACTCCTACGAGCAGTACTTC.

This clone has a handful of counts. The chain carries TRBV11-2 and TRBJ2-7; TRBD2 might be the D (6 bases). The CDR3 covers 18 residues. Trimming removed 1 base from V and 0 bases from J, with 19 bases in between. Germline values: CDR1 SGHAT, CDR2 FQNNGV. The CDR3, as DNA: TGTGCCAGCAGCTTAGGAGGGTCTAGCGTGCACCTCTCCTACGAGCAGTACTTC. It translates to CASSLGGSSVHLSYEQYF.

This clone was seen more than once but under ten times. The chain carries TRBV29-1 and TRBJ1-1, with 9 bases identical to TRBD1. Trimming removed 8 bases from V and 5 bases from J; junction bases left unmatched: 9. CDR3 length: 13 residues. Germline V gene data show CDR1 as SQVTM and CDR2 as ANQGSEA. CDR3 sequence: CSTRTGEKTEAFF. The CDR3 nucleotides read TGCAGCACCAGGACAGGGGAGAAGACTGAAGCTTTCTTT.

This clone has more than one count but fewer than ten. DNA of the CDR3: TGCGCCAGCAGCTTGGGTAGCGGGAGATCGACAGATACGCAGTATTTT. Translated, it gives CASSLGSGRSTDTQYF. The chain joins TRBV5-1 to TRBJ2-3; 9 bases are a match to TRBD2. The CDR3 totals 16 residues. V lost 0 bases to trimming and J lost 3 bases; unmatched junction nucleotides: 5. CDR1 is SGHRS and CDR2 is YFSETQ in the germline V gene. Filled out from reference TRBV5-1 and TRBJ2-3, the complete variable domain reads KAGVTQTPRYLIKTRGQQVTLSCSPISGHRSVSWYQQTPGQGLQFLFEYFSETQRNKGNFPGRFSGRQFSNSRSEMNVSTLELGDSALYLCASSLGSGRSTDTQYFGPGTRLTVL.

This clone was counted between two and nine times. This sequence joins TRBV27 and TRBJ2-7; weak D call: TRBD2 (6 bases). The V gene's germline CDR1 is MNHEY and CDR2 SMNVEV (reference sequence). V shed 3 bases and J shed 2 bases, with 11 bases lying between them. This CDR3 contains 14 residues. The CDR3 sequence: CASSLVWGAYEQYF. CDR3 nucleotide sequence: TGTGCCAGCAGTTTGGTCTGGGGGGCCTACGAGCAGTACTTC.

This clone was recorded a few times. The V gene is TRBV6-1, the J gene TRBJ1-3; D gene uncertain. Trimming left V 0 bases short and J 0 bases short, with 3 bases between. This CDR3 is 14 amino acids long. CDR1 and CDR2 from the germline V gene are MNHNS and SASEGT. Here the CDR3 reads CASSEALSGNTIYF. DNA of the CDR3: TGTGCCAGCAGTGAAGCCCTCTCTGGAAACACCATATATTTT.

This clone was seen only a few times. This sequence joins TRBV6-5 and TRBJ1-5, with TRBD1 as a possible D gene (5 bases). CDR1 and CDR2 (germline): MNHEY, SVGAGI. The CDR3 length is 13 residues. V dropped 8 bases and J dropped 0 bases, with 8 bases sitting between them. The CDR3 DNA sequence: TGTGCCAGCGCAGGGTATAGCAATCAGCCCCAGCATTTT. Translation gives CASAGYSNQPQHF.